Detailed here is one TCR beta chain. Antigen unknown. The sample originates from a study of post-analysis software for immune sequencing data. The overall study: Disease trajectories encompassed relapsing-remitting, secondary progressive and progressive-relapsing multiple sclerosis.

The CDR3 loop spans 14 amino acids. The V and J ends lost 3 bases and 5 bases respectively, with 13 bases between them. Study results and limitations: Patients had higher frequencies than controls of five TRBV segments, including TRBV5-6, TRBV5-1 and TRBV20-1. Compared with controls, patients showed significantly lower normalized Chao1 diversity. Clustering by F measure revealed strong co-clustering among samples prepared together in one batch.

Unique molecular identifiers were built into the TCR beta cDNA libraries. Some 500,000 cDNA molecules were obtained per 1 to 10 million input T cells. TCRdb passed the PCR reads through MiXCR, listing each CDR3 protein once. The repertoire has about 760,000 distinct CDR3 sequences, roughly 30% of them found once; the top ten carry 0.55% to 0.65%. The rearrangement links TRBV12-3 or TRBV12-4 to TRBJ2-5; D gene uncertain. The TCR originated in a girl aged 5-17 years with multiple sclerosis. The specimen sequenced was blood. CDR3: CASSFIIGPETQYF. The CDR3 DNA reads as TGTGCCAGCAGTTTCATTATAGGACCGGAGACCCAGTACTTC.